These 24 T cell receptor beta chains were sequenced from one sample in a study of identical twins. TCRdb ran MiXCR on the 5' RACE reads and lists one entry per CDR3 protein. Found here are hundreds of thousands of distinct CDR3 sequences, roughly 18% of them singletons; the top ten hold 10% to 15%. The same sample was also studied in work on T cells expressing NK-cell markers.

What was sequenced was PBMCs. All receptors derive from a woman younger than 30 in good health.

This clonotype has more than one count but fewer than ten. The rearrangement joins TRBV11-2 to TRBJ2-7; D is tentatively TRBD1 or TRBD2 (5 bases each). Trimming removed 0 bases from V and 0 bases from J, with 15 bases in between. Germline assignment: CDR1 SGHAT and CDR2 FQNNGV. This CDR3 is 17 amino acids long. The CDR3 spells CASSLDLEGLSSYEQYF. The DNA of the CDR3 is TGTGCCAGCAGCTTAGATCTCGAGGGGTTGAGCTCCTACGAGCAGTACTTC.

There are many counts of this clonotype. The chain uses TRBV6-1 and TRBJ1-6; D gene ambiguous. V was pared by 6 bases and J by 3 bases, with 9 bases between. Germline V CDR1 and CDR2: MNHNS, SASEGT. CDR3 length: 14 amino acids. The CDR3 DNA is TGTGCCAGCAGACCCATTGGCTATAATTCACCCCTCCACTTT. It is translated as CASRPIGYNSPLHF.

This clonotype was recorded a few times. V gene TRBV20-1 combines with J gene TRBJ1-1; possibly TRBD1 for D (5 bases). There are 14 residues in the CDR3. With 0 bases removed from V and 4 bases from J, the gap between germline ends came to 12 bases. Germline CDR1 reads DFQATT; CDR2 reads SNEGSKA (reference sequence). In nucleotides, the CDR3 is TGCAGTGCTAGAGATCGGGGACTGTTCACTGAAGCTTTCTTT. Amino acid sequence: CSARDRGLFTEAFF.

This clonotype was recorded a few times. The chain employs TRBV3-1 and TRBJ2-7, with 7 bases that match TRBD2. The CDR3 sequence is 14 residues long. The V segment lost 2 bases and the J segment 4 bases; nucleotides outside the gene matches: 5. Germline assignment: CDR1 LGHDT and CDR2 YNNKEL (reference sequence). This CDR3 is CASSQTSRGYEQYF. For the CDR3, the DNA is TGTGCCAGCAGCCAAACCTCGCGGGGGTACGAGCAGTACTTC.

The chain is built from TRBV7-9 and TRBJ1-3; D is undetermined. The germline V and J ends were trimmed by 6 bases and 7 bases, with 4 bases remaining between them. Germline-derived CDR1 and CDR2 are SEHNR and FQNEAQ (reference sequence). The length of the CDR3 is 10 residues. The chain's CDR3 is CASSVNTIYF. The CDR3 DNA sequence: TGTGCCAGCAGTGTTAACACCATATATTTT. Using reference TRBV7-9 and TRBJ1-3 for the parts outside the CDR3, the full variable domain is DTGVSQNPRHKITKRGQNVTFRCDPISEHNRLYWYRQTLGQGPEFLTYFQNEAQLEKSRLLSDRFSAERPKGSFSTLEIQRTEQGDSAMYLCASSVNTIYFGEGSWLTVV.

The chain combines TRBV29-1 with TRBJ2-7, with unresolved D. V lost 4 bases to trimming and J lost 4 bases, with 8 bases between them. The germline V gene has CDR1 SQVTM and CDR2 ANQGSEA. The CDR3 is 11 residues long. The CDR3 region is CSVAGPYEQYF. CDR3 sequence (DNA): TGCAGCGTTGCTGGCCCTTACGAGCAGTACTTC.

The chain has TRBV20-1 and TRBJ2-5; TRBD1 agrees at 8 bases. Germline V CDR1 and CDR2: DFQATT, SNEGSKA (reference sequence). The ends lost 5 bases at V and 2 bases at J; junction bases unmatched: 16. CDR3 length equals 17 residues. CDR3 DNA: TGCAGTGCTGGACCTAGGGCAGGGGGCCCGTGGCAAGAGACCCAGTACTTC. This encodes CSAGPRAGGPWQETQYF.

The rearrangement joins TRBV3-1 to TRBJ2-2; the D is unclear. The CDR3 is 14 residues long. V lost 7 bases, J lost 3 bases, and 12 bases lay in between. Germline CDR1 LGHDT, CDR2 YNNKEL (reference sequence). The CDR3 sequence: CASTTTGYTGELFF. For the CDR3, the DNA is TGTGCCAGCACCACAACGGGTTACACCGGGGAGCTGTTTTTT.

This chain uses TRBV12-3 or TRBV12-4 with TRBJ2-7, with D perhaps being TRBD1 or TRBD2 (5 bases each). This CDR3 is 14 amino acids long. Trimming left V 3 bases short and J 7 bases short, with 16 bases between. CDR3 sequence: CASSFLAGPGEQYF. Written as DNA, the CDR3 is TGTGCCAGCAGTTTCCTAGCAGGGCCCGGGGAGCAGTACTTC.

The chain couples TRBV11-2 to TRBJ2-7, with 11 bases matching TRBD2. V trimming: 3 bases; J trimming: 0 bases; junction bases outside the gene matches: 10. Germline lookup yields CDR1 SGHAT and CDR2 FQNNGV. The CDR3 totals 18 residues. CDR3 protein: CASSFLRGLAETSYEQYF. CDR3 sequence (DNA): TGTGCCAGCAGCTTCCTCAGGGGACTAGCGGAGACCTCCTACGAGCAGTACTTC. Filled out from reference TRBV11-2 and TRBJ2-7, the complete variable domain reads EAGVAQSPRYKIIEKRQSVAFWCNPISGHATLYWYQQILGQGPKLLIQFQNNGVVDDSQLPKDRFSAERLKGVDSTLKIQPAKLEDSAVYLCASSFLRGLAETSYEQYFGPGTRLTVT.

This chain connects TRBV18 to TRBJ2-7, with 9 bases matching TRBD2. Germline CDR1 KGHSH, CDR2 LQKENI. Trimming cost V 1 base and J 5 bases; bases outside gene matches: 15. The CDR3 is made up of 18 amino acids. The CDR3 DNA follows: TGTGCCAGCTCACCACAGACAGGACTTAGCGGGAGACAAGACGAGCAGTACTTC. Translation gives CASSPQTGLSGRQDEQYF.

V and J are TRBV5-1 and TRBJ2-2; TRBD1 aligns across 9 bases. Looked up from germline, CDR1 is SGHRS and CDR2 is YFSETQ. Trimming removed 5 bases from V and 5 bases from J; junction bases left unmatched: 10. The CDR3 is 16 amino acids. The DNA of the CDR3 is TGCGCCAGCAGTTCTAGAACAGGGGGCTGGACCGGGGAGCTGTTTTTT. Its translation: CASSSRTGGWTGELFF.

This clonotype came up a few times. This chain joins TRBV9 and TRBJ2-1; TRBD1 matches at 8 bases. The germline gives CDR1 SGDLS, CDR2 YYNGEE. CDR3 length equals 14 residues. Trimming took 4 bases from V and 7 from J; bases not matched to a gene: 7. The CDR3 loop is CASSPRTGRNEQFF. The CDR3, as DNA: TGTGCCAGCAGCCCGCGGACAGGGCGAAATGAGCAGTTCTTC.

The CDR3 reads CASSYLAGAANEQFF. CDR3 coding DNA: TGCGCCAGCAGCTACTTAGCGGGAGCGGCTAATGAGCAGTTCTTC. The chain links TRBV5-1 to TRBJ2-1; 9 bases agree with TRBD2. The trim removed 3 bases at V and 7 bases at J, leaving 8 bases unmatched. From germline, CDR1 is SGHRS and CDR2 YFSETQ. The CDR3 sequence is 15 residues long.

This clonotype occurred a few times. The V and J genes are TRBV7-8 and TRBJ2-5; D unclear. CDR1 and CDR2 from the germline V gene are SGHVS and FQNEAQ. This CDR3 has 16 amino acids. Trimming took 0 bases from V and 4 from J, leaving 15 bases between them. CDR3 amino acids: CASSLAVGQSVETQYF. In DNA, the CDR3 is TGTGCCAGCAGCTTAGCGGTTGGGCAGTCGGTAGAGACCCAGTACTTC.

Only a few counts were recorded for this clonotype. The chain couples TRBV20-1 to TRBJ2-7, with 9 bases fitting TRBD1. The germline V gene encodes CDR1 DFQATT and CDR2 SNEGSKA (reference sequence). The junction had 5 bases not matched to a gene; V was cut back by 0 bases and J by 2 bases. The CDR3 extends over 15 amino acids. The CDR3 is CSARDRTGAAYEQYF. The CDR3 DNA reads as TGCAGTGCTAGAGACCGGACAGGGGCTGCCTACGAGCAGTACTTC.

This clonotype was observed a few times. One end of the junction does not line up with germline, which may come from a read error. The chain has TRBV7-9 and TRBJ2-7, with 9 bases lining up with TRBD1. CDR1 and CDR2 from the germline V gene are SEHNR and FQNEAQ (reference sequence). The CDR3 has 14 amino acids. In DNA form, the CDR3 reads TGTGCCAGCAGCCTGACAGGGGGGCCCTACGTGCAGTACTTC. Its translation is CASSLTGGPYVQYF. Based on the CDR3 plus reference TRBV7-9 and TRBJ2-7, the full variable domain is DTGVSQNPRHKITKRGQNVTFRCDPISEHNRLYWYRQTLGQGPEFLTYFQNEAQLEKSRLLSDRFSAERPKGSFSTLEIQRTEQGDSAMYLCASSLTGGPYVQYFGPGTRLTVT.

The sample holds a few counts of this clonotype. The J gene is TRBJ2-1, the V gene TRBV7-9; D might be TRBD2 (6 bases). Germline CDR1 is SEHNR and CDR2 is FQNEAQ (reference sequence). The CDR3 length is 17 residues. Trimming removed 4 bases at V and 3 bases at J, with 19 bases between. Written as DNA, the CDR3 is TGTGCCAGCAGCTCGCCCCCCGGGACTGGACTCTACAATGAGCAGTTCTTC. Translation: CASSSPPGTGLYNEQFF.

The chain links TRBV12-3 or TRBV12-4 to TRBJ2-5, with D tentatively TRBD1 (6 bases). V was trimmed by 7 bases and J by 5 bases, leaving 14 bases between them. This CDR3 spans 13 amino acids. CDR3: CASKTGSPETQYF. CDR3 nucleotide sequence: TGTGCCAGCAAGACAGGCTCTCCGGAGACCCAGTACTTC.

This clonotype came up a few times. CDR3 protein: CASSERSADGELFF. CDR3 sequence (DNA): TGTGCCAGCAGTGAACGGTCGGCGGACGGGGAGCTGTTTTTT. The rearrangement links TRBV2 to TRBJ2-2; no clear D. The length of the CDR3 is 14 residues. From germline, CDR1 is SNHLY and CDR2 FYNNEI. With 2 bases removed from V and 7 bases from J, the gap between germline ends came to 11 bases.

This clonotype has more than one count but fewer than ten. The chain uses TRBV12-3 or TRBV12-4 and TRBJ2-5; TRBD2 might be the D (5 bases). CDR3 length: 13 residues. CDR3 amino acids: CACSGGRQETQYF. The CDR3 nucleotides are TGTGCATGCTCCGGAGGTCGCCAAGAGACCCAGTACTTC.

This rearrangement joins TRBV5-1 to TRBJ2-5, with no clear D. The CDR3 consists of 12 residues. Germline assignment: CDR1 SGHRS and CDR2 YFSETQ. Between the trimmed V and J ends, which lost 4 bases and 1 base, there was a span of 5 bases. The CDR3 region has the DNA TGCGCCAGCAGCCAACCCCAAGAGACCCAGTACTTC. Encoded protein: CASSQPQETQYF.

The gene calls are TRBV3-1 and TRBJ2-1; 10 bases map to TRBD2. Germline CDR1 reads LGHDT; CDR2 reads YNNKEL (reference sequence). Trimming removed 3 bases from V and 4 bases from J; junction bases left unmatched: 9. The CDR3 contains 17 residues. CDR3 amino acids: CASSHTPGTSAYNEQFF. The DNA of the CDR3 is TGTGCCAGCAGCCACACTCCCGGGACTAGCGCGTACAATGAGCAGTTCTTC.

This clonotype was found a few times. The chain uses TRBV20-1 and TRBJ2-3, with TRBD2 matching over 8 bases. Per the germline V gene, CDR1 is DFQATT and CDR2 is SNEGSKA (reference sequence). There are 15 residues in the CDR3. Trimming at V came to 3 bases and at J to 1 base, leaving 6 bases not matched to a gene. CDR3 residues: CSASQAGVGTDTQYF. The CDR3 bases are TGCAGTGCTAGTCAAGCGGGAGTCGGCACAGATACGCAGTATTTT.